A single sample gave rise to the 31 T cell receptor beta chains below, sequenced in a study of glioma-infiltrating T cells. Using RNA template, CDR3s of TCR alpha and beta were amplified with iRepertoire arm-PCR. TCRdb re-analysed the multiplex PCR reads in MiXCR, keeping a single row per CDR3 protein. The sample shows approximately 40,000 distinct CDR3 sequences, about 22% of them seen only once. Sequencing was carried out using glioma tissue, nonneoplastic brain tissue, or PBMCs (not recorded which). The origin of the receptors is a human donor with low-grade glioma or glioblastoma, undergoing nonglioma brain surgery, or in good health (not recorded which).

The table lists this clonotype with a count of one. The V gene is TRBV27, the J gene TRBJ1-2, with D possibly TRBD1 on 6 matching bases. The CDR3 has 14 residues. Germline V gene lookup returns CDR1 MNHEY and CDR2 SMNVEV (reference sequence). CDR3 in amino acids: CVSSLLQGGDGYTF. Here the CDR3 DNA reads TGTGTTAGCAGTTTATTACAGGGAGGGGATGGCTACACCTTC.

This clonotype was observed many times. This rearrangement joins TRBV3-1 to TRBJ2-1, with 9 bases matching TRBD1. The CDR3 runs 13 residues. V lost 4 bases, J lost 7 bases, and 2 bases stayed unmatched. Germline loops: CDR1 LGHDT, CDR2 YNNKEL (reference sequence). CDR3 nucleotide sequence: TGTGCCAGCAGCCGGGGACAGGGTAATGAGCAGTTCTTC. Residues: CASSRGQGNEQFF.

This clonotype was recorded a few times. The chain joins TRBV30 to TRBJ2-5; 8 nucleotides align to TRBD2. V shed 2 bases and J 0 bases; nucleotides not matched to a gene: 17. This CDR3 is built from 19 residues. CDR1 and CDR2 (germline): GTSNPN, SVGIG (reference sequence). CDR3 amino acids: CAWSTPSPAGALYQETQYF. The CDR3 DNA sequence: TGTGCCTGGAGTACCCCCTCCCCAGCGGGGGCCCTGTACCAAGAGACCCAGTACTTC.

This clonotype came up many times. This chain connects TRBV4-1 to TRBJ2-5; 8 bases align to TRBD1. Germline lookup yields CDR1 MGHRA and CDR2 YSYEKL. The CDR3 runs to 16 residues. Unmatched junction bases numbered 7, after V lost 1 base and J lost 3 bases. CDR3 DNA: TGCGCCAGCAGCCAAGGGACAGGGTTGAATGAAGAGACCCAGTACTTC. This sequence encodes CASSQGTGLNEETQYF.

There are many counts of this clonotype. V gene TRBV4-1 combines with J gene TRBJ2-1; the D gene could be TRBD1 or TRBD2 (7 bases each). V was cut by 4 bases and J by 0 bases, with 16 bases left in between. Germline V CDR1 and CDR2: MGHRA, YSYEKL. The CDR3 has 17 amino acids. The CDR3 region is CASSRVAGGDSYNEQFF. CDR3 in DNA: TGCGCCAGCAGCCGTGTAGCAGGGGGGGACTCCTACAATGAGCAGTTCTTC.

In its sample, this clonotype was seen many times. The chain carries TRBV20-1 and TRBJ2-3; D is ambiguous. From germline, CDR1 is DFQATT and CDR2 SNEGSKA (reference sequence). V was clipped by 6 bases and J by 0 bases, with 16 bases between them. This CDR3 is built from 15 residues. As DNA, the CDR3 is TGCAGTGCCTTCCTACCTCTTTCTAGCACAGATACGCAGTATTTT. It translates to CSAFLPLSSTDTQYF.

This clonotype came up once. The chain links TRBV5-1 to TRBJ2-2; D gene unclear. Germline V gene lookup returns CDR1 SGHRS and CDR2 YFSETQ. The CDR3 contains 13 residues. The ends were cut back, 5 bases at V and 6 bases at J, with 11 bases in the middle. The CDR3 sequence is CASRVDFAGELFF. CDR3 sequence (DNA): TGCGCCAGCAGGGTCGACTTCGCCGGGGAGCTGTTTTTT.

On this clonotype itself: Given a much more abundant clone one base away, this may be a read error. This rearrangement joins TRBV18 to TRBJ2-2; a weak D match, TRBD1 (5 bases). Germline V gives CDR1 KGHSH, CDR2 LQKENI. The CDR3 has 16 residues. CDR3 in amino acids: CASSPPQGSNAGELFF. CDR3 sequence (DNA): TGTGCCAGCTCACCACCGCAGGGATCGAACGCCGGGGAGCTGTTTTTT.

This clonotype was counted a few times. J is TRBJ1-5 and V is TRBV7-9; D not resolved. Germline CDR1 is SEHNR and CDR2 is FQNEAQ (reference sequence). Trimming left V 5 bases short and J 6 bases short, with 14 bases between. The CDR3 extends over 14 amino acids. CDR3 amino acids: CASSQTNKGQPQHF. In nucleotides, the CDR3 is TGTGCCAGCAGCCAAACGAACAAGGGTCAGCCCCAGCATTTT.

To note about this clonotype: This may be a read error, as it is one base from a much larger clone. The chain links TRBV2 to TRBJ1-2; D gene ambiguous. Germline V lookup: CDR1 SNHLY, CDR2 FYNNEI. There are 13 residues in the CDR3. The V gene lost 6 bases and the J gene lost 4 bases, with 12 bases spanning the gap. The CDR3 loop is CASRADGPYGYTF. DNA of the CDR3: TGTGCCAGCAGGGCGGACGGGCCCTATGGCTACACCTTC.

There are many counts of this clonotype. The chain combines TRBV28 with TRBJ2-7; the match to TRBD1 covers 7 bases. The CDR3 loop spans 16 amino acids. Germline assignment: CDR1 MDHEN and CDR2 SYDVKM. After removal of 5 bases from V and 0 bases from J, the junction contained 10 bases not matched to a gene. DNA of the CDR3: TGTGCCAGCAGTACGACAGGGAAGTTTAGCTCCTACGAGCAGTACTTC. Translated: CASSTTGKFSSYEQYF.

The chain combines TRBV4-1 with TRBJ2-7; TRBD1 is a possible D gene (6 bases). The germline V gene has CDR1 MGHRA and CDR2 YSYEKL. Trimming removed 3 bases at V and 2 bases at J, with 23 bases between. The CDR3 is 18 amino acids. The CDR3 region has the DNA TGCGCCAGCAGCCAGTTGATATCCCAGGGGTCCTCCCCCTACGAGCAGTACTTC. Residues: CASSQLISQGSSPYEQYF.

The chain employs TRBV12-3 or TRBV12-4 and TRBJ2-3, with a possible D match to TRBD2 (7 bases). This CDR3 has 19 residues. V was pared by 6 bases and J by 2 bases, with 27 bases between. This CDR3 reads CASSLRSGGPVWDTDTQYF. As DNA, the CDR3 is TGTGCCAGCAGCCTACGGTCGGGGGGCCCTGTCTGGGACACAGATACGCAGTATTTT.

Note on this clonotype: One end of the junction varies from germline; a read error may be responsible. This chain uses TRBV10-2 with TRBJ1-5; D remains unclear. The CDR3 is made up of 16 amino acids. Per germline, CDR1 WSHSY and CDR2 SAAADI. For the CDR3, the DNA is TGCGCCCGCAGTGATTCTCCGGGTAATAGCAATCCGCCCCAGCATTTT. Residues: CARSDSPGNSNPPQHF.

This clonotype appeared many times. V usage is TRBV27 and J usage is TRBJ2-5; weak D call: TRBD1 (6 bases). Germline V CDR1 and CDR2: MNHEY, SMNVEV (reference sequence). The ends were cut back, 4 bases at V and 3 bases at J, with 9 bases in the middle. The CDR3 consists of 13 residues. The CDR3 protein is CASSSYREETQYF. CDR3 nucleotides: TGTGCCAGCAGTTCCTACAGGGAAGAGACCCAGTACTTC.

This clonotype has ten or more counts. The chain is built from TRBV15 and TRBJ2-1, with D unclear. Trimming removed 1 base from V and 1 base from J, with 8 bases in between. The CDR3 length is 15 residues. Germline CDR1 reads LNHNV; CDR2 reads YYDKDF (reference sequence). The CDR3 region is CATSRVSGSYNEQFF. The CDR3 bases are TGTGCCACCAGCAGAGTTTCGGGTTCCTACAATGAGCAGTTCTTC.

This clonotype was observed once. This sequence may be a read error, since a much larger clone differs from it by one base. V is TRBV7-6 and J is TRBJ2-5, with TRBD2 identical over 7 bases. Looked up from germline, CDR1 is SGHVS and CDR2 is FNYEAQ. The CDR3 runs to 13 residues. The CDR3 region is CASSSGTKGTQYF. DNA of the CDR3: TGTGCTAGCAGCTCCGGGACTAAAGGGACCCAGTACTTC.

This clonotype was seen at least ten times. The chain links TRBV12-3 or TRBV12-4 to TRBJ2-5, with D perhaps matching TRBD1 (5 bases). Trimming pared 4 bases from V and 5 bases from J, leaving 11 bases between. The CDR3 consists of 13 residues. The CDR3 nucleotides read TGTGCCAGCAGTTCTAGGGGTTCGGAGACCCAGTACTTC. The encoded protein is CASSSRGSETQYF.

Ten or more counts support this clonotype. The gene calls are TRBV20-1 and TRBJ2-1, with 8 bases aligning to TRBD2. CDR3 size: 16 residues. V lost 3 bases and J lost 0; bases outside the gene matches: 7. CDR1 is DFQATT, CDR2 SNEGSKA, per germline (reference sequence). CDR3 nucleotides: TGCAGTGCTAGTCGTCTAGCGGGCACCTCCTACAATGAGCAGTTCTTC. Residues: CSASRLAGTSYNEQFF.

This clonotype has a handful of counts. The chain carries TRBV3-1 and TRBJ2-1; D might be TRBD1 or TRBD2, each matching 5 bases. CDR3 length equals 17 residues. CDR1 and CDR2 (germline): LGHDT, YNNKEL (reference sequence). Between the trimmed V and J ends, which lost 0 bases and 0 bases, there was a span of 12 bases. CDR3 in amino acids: CASSQDVWGSSYNEQFF. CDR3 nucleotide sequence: TGTGCCAGCAGCCAAGATGTTTGGGGGAGCTCCTACAATGAGCAGTTCTTC.

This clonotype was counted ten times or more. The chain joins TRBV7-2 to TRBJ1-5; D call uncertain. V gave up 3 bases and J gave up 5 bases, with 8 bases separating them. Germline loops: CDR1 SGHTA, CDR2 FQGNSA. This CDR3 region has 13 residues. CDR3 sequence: CASSFAFDQPQHF. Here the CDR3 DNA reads TGTGCCAGCAGCTTCGCGTTTGATCAGCCCCAGCATTTT.

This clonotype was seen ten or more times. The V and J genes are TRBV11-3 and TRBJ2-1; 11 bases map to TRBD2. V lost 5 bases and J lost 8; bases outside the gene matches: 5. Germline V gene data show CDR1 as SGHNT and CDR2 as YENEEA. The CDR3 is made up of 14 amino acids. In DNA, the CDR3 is TGTGCCAGCAGCCCGGGGACTAGCGGAGATGAGCAGTTCTTC. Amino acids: CASSPGTSGDEQFF.

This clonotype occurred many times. CDR3 nucleotide sequence: TGCAGTGCTGACGCTAGCGATTCTTACAATGAGCAGTTCTTC. It translates to CSADASDSYNEQFF. The chain has TRBV20-1 and TRBJ2-1; D is possibly TRBD2 (6 bases). CDR1 and CDR2 (germline): DFQATT, SNEGSKA (reference sequence). V lost 5 bases and J lost 4, with 15 bases in between. CDR3 length: 14 residues.

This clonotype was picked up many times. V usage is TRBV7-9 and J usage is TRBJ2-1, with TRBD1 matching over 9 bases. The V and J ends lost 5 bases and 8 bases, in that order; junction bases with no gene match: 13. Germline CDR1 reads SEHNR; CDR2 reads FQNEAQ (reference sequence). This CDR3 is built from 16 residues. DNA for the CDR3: TGTGCCAGCAGCACTACCGGGACAGGGAGAGGACATGAGCAGTTCTTC. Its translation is CASSTTGTGRGHEQFF.

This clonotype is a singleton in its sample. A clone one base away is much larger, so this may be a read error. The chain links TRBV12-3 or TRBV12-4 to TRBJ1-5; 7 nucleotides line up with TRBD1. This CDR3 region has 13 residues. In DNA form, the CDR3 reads TGTGCCAGCAGCCGACAGGGTCATCAGCTCCAGCATTTT. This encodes CASSRQGHQLQHF.

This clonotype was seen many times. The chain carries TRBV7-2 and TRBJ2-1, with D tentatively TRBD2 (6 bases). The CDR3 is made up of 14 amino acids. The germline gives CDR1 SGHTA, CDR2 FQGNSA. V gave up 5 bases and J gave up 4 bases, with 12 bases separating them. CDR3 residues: CASSVRDWYNEQFF. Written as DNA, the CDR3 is TGTGCCAGCAGCGTCCGGGACTGGTACAATGAGCAGTTCTTC.

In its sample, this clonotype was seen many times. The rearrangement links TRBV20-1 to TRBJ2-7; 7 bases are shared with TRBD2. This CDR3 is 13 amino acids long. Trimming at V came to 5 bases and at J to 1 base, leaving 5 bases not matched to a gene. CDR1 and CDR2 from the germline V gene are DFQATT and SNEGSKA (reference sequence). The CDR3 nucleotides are TGCAGTGCTCGCGGGGGAGCTTCCTACGAGCAGTACTTC. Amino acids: CSARGGASYEQYF.

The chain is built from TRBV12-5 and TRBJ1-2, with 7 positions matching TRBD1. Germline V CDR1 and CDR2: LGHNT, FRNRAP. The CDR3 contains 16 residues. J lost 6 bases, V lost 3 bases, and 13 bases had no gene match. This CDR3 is CASGLMNLGQEHGYTF. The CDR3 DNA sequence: TGTGCTAGTGGTTTAATGAACCTTGGACAGGAACATGGCTACACCTTC.

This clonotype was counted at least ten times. DNA for the CDR3: TGTGCCAGCAGCGAGGGACTAGCGGGGACAGATACGCAGTATTTT. Translating it yields CASSEGLAGTDTQYF. V is TRBV5-4 and J is TRBJ2-3; 13 bases are shared with TRBD2. The CDR3 totals 15 residues. Germline V gene lookup returns CDR1 SGHNT and CDR2 YYREEE (reference sequence). Trimming removed 4 bases from V and 3 bases from J; junction bases left unmatched: 2.

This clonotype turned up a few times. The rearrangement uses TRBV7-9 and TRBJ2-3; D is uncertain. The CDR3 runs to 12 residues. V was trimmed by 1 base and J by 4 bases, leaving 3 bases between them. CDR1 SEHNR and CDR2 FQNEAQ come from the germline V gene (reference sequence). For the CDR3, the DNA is TGTGCCAGCAGCTTAGTTGCAGATACGCAGTATTTT. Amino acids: CASSLVADTQYF.

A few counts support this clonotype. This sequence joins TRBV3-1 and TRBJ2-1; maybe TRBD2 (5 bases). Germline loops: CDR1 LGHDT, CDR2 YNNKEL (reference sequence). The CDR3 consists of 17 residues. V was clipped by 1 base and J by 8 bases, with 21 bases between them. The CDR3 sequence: CASSQGPGSGIFDEQFF. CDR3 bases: TGTGCCAGCAGCCAAGGCCCGGGGTCGGGGATATTTGATGAGCAGTTCTTC.